These 9 T cell receptor beta chains share one sample of origin, sequenced in a study of beta chain features in type 1 diabetes. Study observations and caveats: People with Type 1 diabetes carried modestly yet significantly shorter TCRB CDR3s in all four CD4+ subsets.

The study reverse transcribed the entire isolated RNA, so it sequenced expressed TCRB transcripts. The repertoire was sequenced with immunoSEQ multiplex PCR; TCRdb's copy has only in-frame clones and lacks some. The table lists around 250,000 clones, about a fifth of them singletons. These receptors lack a known antigen. The source material was naive CD4+ T cells from blood. Source of these receptors: a woman aged 40-49 years with type 1 diabetes.

The chain employs TRBV18 and TRBJ2-1, with TRBD2 matching 9 bases. The CDR3 runs to 16 residues. After removal of 3 bases from V and 5 bases from J, the junction contained 8 bases not matched to a gene. Looked up from germline, CDR1 is KGHSH and CDR2 is LQKENI. CDR3 sequence reads: CASSPPSSGRNNEQFF. The CDR3 DNA reads as TGTGCCAGCTCACCCCCTTCCAGCGGGAGGAACAATGAGCAGTTCTTC.

V is TRBV25-1 and J is TRBJ1-1, with D hard to call. Germline CDR1 and CDR2: MGHDK and SYGVNS. Trimming took 4 bases from V and 0 from J, leaving 9 bases between them. The CDR3 extends over 14 amino acids. The DNA of the CDR3 is TGTGCCAGCAGTGGAGAGCCAATGAACACTGAAGCTTTCTTT. Protein product: CASSGEPMNTEAFF.

The chain links TRBV25-1 to TRBJ1-2; 7 bases fit TRBD1. In germline, CDR1 is MGHDK, CDR2 SYGVNS. The length of the CDR3 is 13 residues. V lost 3 bases and J lost 4; bases outside the gene matches: 2. The CDR3 DNA reads as TGTGCCAGCAGTGATACAGGGGCCTATGGCTACACCTTC. It yields the protein CASSDTGAYGYTF.

This clone was seen a few times. The V call is TRBV7-9, the J call TRBJ2-1, with D possibly matching TRBD1 (6 bases). With 5 bases removed from V and 1 base from J, the gap between germline ends came to 12 bases. Germline V gene lookup returns CDR1 SEHNR and CDR2 FQNEAQ (reference sequence). The CDR3 runs 15 residues. As DNA, the CDR3 is TGTGCCAGCAGCGCCGACACAGGGTCCTACAATGAGCAGTTCTTC. Translating it yields CASSADTGSYNEQFF. Full variable domain (missing parts from reference TRBV7-9 and TRBJ2-1): DTGVSQNPRHKITKRGQNVTFRCDPISEHNRLYWYRQTLGQGPEFLTYFQNEAQLEKSRLLSDRFSAERPKGSFSTLEIQRTEQGDSAMYLCASSADTGSYNEQFFGPGTRLTVL.

This clone was seen more than once but under ten times. The DNA is left out, because the CDR3 cannot be placed on it with certainty; the CDR3 is given as TCRdb lists it. V and J are TRBV6-5 and TRBJ2-4; the table gives TRBD2 as D, unverified against the DNA. With termini counted, the CDR3 has 15 amino acids. The germline V gene has CDR1 MNHEY and CDR2 SVGAGI. CDR3 amino acids: CASSSSDWTSDIQYF.

This clone was recorded a few times. The chain joins TRBV6-5 to TRBJ1-1; no reliable D call. The CDR3 is made up of 13 amino acids. Germline assignment: CDR1 MNHEY and CDR2 SVGAGI. V was clipped by 4 bases and J by 5 bases, with 11 bases between them. The CDR3 reads CASSLRDVTEAFF. The CDR3 DNA follows: TGTGCCAGCAGTTTGCGCGATGTTACTGAAGCTTTCTTT.

The gene calls are TRBV29-1 and TRBJ2-7; 7 bases are a match to TRBD1. The CDR3 covers 13 residues. The V and J ends lost 6 bases and 4 bases, in that order; junction bases with no gene match: 9. The germline gives CDR1 SQVTM, CDR2 ANQGSEA. CDR3 in amino acids: CSVVGQAPYEQYF. The CDR3 DNA reads as TGCAGCGTCGTCGGACAGGCGCCTTACGAGCAGTACTTC.

The V gene is TRBV5-4, the J gene TRBJ2-5; D perhaps matches TRBD2 (5 bases). CDR1 is SGHNT, CDR2 YYREEE, per germline (reference sequence). The CDR3 is made up of 15 amino acids. The ends were cut back, 1 base at V and 2 bases at J, with 12 bases in the middle. CDR3: CASSLLSGGQETQYF. The CDR3 bases are TGTGCCAGCAGCTTGTTGAGCGGAGGACAAGAGACCCAGTACTTC.

The rearrangement links TRBV19 to TRBJ2-7; D possibly corresponds to TRBD1 (6 bases). Trimming stripped 5 bases from V and 2 bases from J, with 13 bases between. The germline CDR1 and CDR2 sequences are LNHDA and SQIVND (reference sequence). This CDR3 has 14 residues. This CDR3 is CASSSTGMPYEQYF. CDR3 DNA sequence: TGTGCCAGTAGTTCCACAGGGATGCCCTACGAGCAGTACTTC.